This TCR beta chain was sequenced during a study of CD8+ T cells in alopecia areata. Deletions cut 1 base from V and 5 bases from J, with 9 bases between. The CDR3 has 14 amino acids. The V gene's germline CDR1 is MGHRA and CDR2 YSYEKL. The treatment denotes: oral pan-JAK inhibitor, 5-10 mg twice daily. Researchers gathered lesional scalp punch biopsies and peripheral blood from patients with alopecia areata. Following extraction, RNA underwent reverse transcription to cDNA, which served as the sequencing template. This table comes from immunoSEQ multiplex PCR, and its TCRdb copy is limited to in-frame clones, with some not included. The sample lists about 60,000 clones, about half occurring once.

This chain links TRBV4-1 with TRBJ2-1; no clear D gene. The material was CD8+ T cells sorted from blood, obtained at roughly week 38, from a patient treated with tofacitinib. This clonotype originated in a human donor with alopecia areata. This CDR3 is CASSQGRSDNEQFF. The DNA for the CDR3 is TGCGCCAGCAGCCAAGGCAGGTCGGACAATGAGCAGTTCTTC.